The entry below describes one T cell receptor (beta chain). Its antigen remains unidentified. Healthy HIV-negative adults without recent acute infections or vaccinations served as donors. Some 29,000 T cell genomes (roughly 190 ng DNA) went into each sorted-subset replicate. This table comes from immunoSEQ multiplex PCR, and its TCRdb copy is limited to in-frame clones, with some not included. Of hundreds of thousands of clones listed, about 74% are singletons. The source of the sample is a study of shared clonotypes between healthy human individuals. Study results and limitations: For naive CD4 cells, roughly 5% of clonotypes were shared across a handful of donors. As a rule, naive subsets had a larger estimated richness than memory subsets.

The sample was memory CD4+ T cells sorted from blood. Subset denoted: CD45RA-negative fraction. The clonotype was recovered from a woman aged 25 to 39 in good health.

Here the CDR3 DNA reads TGTGCCAGCTCTCCCCAGGGAATGAACACTGAAGCTTTCTTT. Protein sequence: CASSPQGMNTEAFF. V gene TRBV18 combines with J gene TRBJ1-1; tentative D call: TRBD1 (5 bases). The CDR3 sequence is 14 residues long. With 6 bases removed from V and 0 bases from J, the gap between germline ends came to 11 bases. CDR1 and CDR2 from the germline V gene are KGHSH and LQKENI. Full variable domain (rest looked up from reference TRBV18 and TRBJ1-1): NAGVMQNPRHLVRRRGQEARLRCSPMKGHSHVYWYRQLPEEGLKFMVYLQKENIIDESGMPKERFSAEFPKEGPSILRIQQVVRGDSAAYFCASSPQGMNTEAFFGQGTRLTVV.